This T cell receptor beta chain stems from a study of T cells in Graves' hyperthyroidism and ophthalmopathy. General observations from the study: Appearing also in blood were most of the thyroid clonotypes expanded above 0.001.

TCR beta CDR3 regions were amplified from RNA. The HTBI primer set was used in a first-round RT-PCR of the TCR CDR3. One entry per CDR3 protein, called by TCRdb with MiXCR from the multiplex PCR reads. The table lists a few hundred thousand distinct CDR3 sequences, around a sixth of them singletons. This clonotype was counted many times. Its antigen is unidentified. This CDR3 region has 17 residues. The V end lost 0 bases, the J end lost 2 bases, and 14 bases lay between the germline ends. The sequenced material came from blood. The sequence came from a woman under 30 with Graves' hyperthyroidism. This rearrangement joins TRBV12-3 or TRBV12-4 to TRBJ1-3, with TRBD1 as a possible D gene (5 bases). The CDR3 loop is CASSLALGEGAGNTIYF. CDR3 nucleotide sequence: TGTGCCAGCAGTTTAGCCCTGGGGGAGGGCGCTGGAAACACCATATATTTT.